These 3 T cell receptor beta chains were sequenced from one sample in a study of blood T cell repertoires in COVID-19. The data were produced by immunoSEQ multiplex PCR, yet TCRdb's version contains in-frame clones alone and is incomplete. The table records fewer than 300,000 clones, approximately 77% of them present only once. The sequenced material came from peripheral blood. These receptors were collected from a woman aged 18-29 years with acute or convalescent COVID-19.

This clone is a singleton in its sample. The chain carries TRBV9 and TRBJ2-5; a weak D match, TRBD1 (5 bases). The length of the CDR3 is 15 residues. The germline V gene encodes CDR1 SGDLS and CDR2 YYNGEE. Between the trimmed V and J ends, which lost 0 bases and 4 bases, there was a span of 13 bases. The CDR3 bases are TGTGCCAGCAGCGTAGCTCCGGGTAGGGGAGAGACCCAGTACTTC. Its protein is CASSVAPGRGETQYF.

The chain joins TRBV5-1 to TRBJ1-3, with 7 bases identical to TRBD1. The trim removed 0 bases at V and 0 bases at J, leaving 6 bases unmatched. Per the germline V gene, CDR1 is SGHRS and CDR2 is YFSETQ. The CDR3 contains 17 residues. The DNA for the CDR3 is TGCGCCAGCAGCTTGGGCGACAGGGCGTTCTCTGGAAACACCATATATTTT. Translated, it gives CASSLGDRAFSGNTIYF.

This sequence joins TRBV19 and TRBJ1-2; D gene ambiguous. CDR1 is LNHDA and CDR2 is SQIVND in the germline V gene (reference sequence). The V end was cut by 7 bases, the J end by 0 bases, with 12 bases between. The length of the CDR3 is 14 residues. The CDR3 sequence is CASITYGANYGYTF. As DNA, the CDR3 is TGTGCCAGTATTACTTACGGGGCTAACTATGGCTACACCTTC.